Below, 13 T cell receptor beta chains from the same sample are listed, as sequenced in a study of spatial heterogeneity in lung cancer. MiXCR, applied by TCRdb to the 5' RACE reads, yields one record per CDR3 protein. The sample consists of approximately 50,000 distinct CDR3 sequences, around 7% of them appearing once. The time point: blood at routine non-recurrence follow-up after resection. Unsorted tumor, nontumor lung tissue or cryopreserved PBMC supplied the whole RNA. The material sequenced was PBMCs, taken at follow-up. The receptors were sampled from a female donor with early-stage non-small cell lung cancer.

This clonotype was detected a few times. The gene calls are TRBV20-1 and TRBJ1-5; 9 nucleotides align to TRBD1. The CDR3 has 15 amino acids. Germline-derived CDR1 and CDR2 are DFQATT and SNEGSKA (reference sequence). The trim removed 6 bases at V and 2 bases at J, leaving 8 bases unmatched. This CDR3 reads CSAHRTGAGNQPQHF. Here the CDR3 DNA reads TGCAGTGCCCACCGGACAGGGGCTGGCAATCAGCCCCAGCATTTT.

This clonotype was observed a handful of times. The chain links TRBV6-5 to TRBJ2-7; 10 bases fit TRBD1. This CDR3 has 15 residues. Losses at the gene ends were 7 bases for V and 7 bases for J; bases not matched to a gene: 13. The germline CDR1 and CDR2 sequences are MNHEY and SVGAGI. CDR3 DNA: TGTGCCAGCAAAAATGACAGGGGGCATATCGGGGAGCAGTACTTC. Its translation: CASKNDRGHIGEQYF.

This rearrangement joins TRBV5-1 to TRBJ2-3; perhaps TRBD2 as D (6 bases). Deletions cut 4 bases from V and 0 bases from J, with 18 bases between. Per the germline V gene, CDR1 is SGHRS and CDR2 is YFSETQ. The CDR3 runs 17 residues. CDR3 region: CASSLLAVGVSTDTQYF. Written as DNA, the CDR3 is TGCGCCAGCAGCCTATTAGCGGTGGGGGTAAGCACAGATACGCAGTATTTT.

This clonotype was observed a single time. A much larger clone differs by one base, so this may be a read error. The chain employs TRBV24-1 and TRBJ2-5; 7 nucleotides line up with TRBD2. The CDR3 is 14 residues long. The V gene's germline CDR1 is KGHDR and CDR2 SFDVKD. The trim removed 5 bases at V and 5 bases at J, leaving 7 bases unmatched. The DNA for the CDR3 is TGTGCCACCAGTGGGCCCGGGACTACTGAGACCCAGTACTTC. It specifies CATSGPGTTETQYF.

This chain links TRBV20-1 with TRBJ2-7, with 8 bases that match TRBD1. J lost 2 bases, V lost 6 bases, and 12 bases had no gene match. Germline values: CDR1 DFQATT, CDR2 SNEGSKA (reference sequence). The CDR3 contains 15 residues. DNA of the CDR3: TGCAGTGCAAACCAAGGACAGGGAGTGCCCTACGAGCAGTACTTC. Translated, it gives CSANQGQGVPYEQYF.

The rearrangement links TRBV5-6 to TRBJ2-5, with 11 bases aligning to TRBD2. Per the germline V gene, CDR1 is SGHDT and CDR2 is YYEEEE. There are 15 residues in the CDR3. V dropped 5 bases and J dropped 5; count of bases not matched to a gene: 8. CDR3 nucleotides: TGTGCCAGCAGTATAGGGACTAGCGGATGGGAGACCCAGTACTTC. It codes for CASSIGTSGWETQYF.

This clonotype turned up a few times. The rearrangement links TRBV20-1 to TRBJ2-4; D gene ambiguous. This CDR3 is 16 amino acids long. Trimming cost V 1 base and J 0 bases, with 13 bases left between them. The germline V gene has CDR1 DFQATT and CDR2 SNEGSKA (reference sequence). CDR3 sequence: CSARAQYSLAKNIQYF. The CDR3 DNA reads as TGCAGTGCTAGAGCCCAGTACTCCCTAGCCAAAAACATTCAGTACTTC.

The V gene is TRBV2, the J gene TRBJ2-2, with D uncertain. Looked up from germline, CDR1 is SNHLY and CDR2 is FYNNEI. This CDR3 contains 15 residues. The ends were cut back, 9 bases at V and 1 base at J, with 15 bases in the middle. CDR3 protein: CASNQVPMNTGELFF. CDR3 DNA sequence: TGTGCCAGTAATCAGGTACCGATGAACACCGGGGAGCTGTTTTTT. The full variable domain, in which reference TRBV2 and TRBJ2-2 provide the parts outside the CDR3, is EPEVTQTPSHQVTQMGQEVILRCVPISNHLYFYWYRQILGQKVEFLVSFYNNEISEKSEIFDDQFSVERPDGSNFTLKIRSTKLEDSAMYFCASNQVPMNTGELFFGEGSRLTVL.

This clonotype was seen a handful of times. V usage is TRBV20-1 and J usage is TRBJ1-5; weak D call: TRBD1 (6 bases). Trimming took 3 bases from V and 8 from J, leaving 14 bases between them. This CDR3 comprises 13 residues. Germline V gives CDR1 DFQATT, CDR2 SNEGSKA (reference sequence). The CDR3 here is CSASRNPGEPQHF. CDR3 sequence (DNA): TGCAGTGCTAGTAGGAACCCAGGGGAGCCCCAGCATTTT.

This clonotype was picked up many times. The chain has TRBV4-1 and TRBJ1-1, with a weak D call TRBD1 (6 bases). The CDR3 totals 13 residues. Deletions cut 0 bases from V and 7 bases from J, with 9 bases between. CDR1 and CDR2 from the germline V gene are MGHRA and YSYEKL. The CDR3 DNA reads TGCGCCAGCAGCCAAGATTGGGGGCGTGAAGCTTTCTTT. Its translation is CASSQDWGREAFF.

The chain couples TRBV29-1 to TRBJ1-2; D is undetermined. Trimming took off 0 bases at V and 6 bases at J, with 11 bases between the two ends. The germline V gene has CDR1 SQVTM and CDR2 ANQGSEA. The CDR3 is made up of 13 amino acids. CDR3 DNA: TGCAGCGTTGAAGACTTGACGGTAGATGGCTACACCTTC. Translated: CSVEDLTVDGYTF.

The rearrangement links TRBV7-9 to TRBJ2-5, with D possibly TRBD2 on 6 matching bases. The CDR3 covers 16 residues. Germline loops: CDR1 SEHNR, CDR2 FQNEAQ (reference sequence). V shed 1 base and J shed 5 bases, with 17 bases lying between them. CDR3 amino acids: CASSLELARAEETQYF. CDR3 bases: TGTGCCAGCAGCTTAGAACTAGCACGTGCGGAGGAGACCCAGTACTTC.

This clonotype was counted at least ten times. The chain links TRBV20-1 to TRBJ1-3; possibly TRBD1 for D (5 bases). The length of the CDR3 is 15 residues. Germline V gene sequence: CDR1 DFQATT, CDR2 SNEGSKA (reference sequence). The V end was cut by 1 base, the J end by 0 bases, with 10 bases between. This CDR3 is CSARAGGSSGNTIYF. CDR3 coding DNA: TGCAGTGCTAGAGCGGGGGGGAGCTCTGGAAACACCATATATTTT.